Each of the 10 T cell receptor beta chains below was sequenced from the same sample in a study of T cell responses to AZD1222 COVID-19 vaccine. Libraries were prepared by immunoSEQ multiplex PCR; TCRdb keeps only in-frame clonotypes and omits some of them. The data contain 100,000 or so clones, 82% of them singletons. The sequencing used peripheral blood, collected on day 0 of AZD1222 vaccination. The receptors come from an adult in good health.

This clone was observed a handful of times. The chain recombines TRBV6-2 or TRBV6-3 with TRBJ2-6; D is ambiguous. V was pared by 0 bases and J by 2 bases, with 14 bases between. This CDR3 comprises 18 residues. From germline, CDR1 is MNHEY and CDR2 SVGEGT. Here the CDR3 reads CASSYSSGIPAGANVLTF. The CDR3 coding sequence is TGTGCCAGCAGTTACTCGTCAGGAATCCCCGCTGGGGCCAACGTCCTGACTTTC.

The J gene is TRBJ1-2, the V gene TRBV4-1; TRBD1 might be the D (6 bases). Trimming stripped 3 bases from V and 8 bases from J, with 13 bases between. This CDR3 has 13 residues. Germline CDR1 reads MGHRA; CDR2 reads YSYEKL. This CDR3 reads CASSHPYRAGYTF. CDR3 nucleotides: TGCGCCAGCAGCCACCCCTACAGGGCAGGCTACACCTTC.

This chain joins TRBV4-1 and TRBJ1-5; D is undetermined. V lost 0 bases and J lost 4, with 28 bases in between. The CDR3 is made up of 21 amino acids. From germline, CDR1 is MGHRA and CDR2 YSYEKL. The CDR3 region is CASSQDLSGRIIITPNQPQHF. CDR3 DNA: TGCGCCAGCAGCCAAGATTTGAGCGGAAGGATAATAATCACCCCGAATCAGCCCCAGCATTTT.

The rearrangement uses TRBV19 and TRBJ1-5; TRBD1 matches 12 bases. V was clipped by 5 bases and J by 7 bases; unmatched bases: 9. The germline CDR1 and CDR2 sequences are LNHDA and SQIVND (reference sequence). The CDR3 loop spans 16 amino acids. CDR3 loop: CASSPRDRGQYQPQHF. In DNA form, the CDR3 reads TGTGCCAGTAGTCCTCGGGACAGGGGGCAGTACCAGCCCCAGCATTTT.

There are a few counts of this clone. This chain connects TRBV6-6 to TRBJ1-6, with TRBD1 as a possible D gene (6 bases). Germline CDR1 and CDR2: MNHNY and SVGAGI (reference sequence). Between the trimmed V and J ends, which lost 5 bases and 0 bases, there was a span of 20 bases. The CDR3 has 19 residues. Here the CDR3 DNA reads TGTGCCAGCAGTCAGACTCAAATCACAGGGAGCTCCTATAATTCACCCCTCCACTTT. Amino acid sequence: CASSQTQITGSSYNSPLHF.

The gene calls are TRBV7-2 and TRBJ1-3; D may be TRBD1 (5 bases). The CDR3 contains 17 residues. V lost 1 base and J lost 5, with 18 bases in between. CDR1 is SGHTA, CDR2 FQGNSA, per germline. Here the CDR3 reads CASSLEGVRAGRNTIYF. The DNA for the CDR3 is TGTGCCAGCAGCTTAGAAGGAGTTCGGGCAGGGAGAAACACCATATATTTT. Full variable domain (rest looked up from reference TRBV7-2 and TRBJ1-3): GAGVSQSPSNKVTEKGKDVELRCDPISGHTALYWYRQSLGQGLEFLIYFQGNSAPDKSGLPSDRFSAERTGGSVSTLTIQRTQQEDSAVYLCASSLEGVRAGRNTIYFGEGSWLTVV.

The chain combines TRBV6-5 with TRBJ2-5; 9 nucleotides align to TRBD1. J gave up 5 bases and V 6 bases, and 4 bases lay outside the gene matches. Germline-derived CDR1 and CDR2 are MNHEY and SVGAGI. This CDR3 has 13 amino acids. CDR3 DNA: TGTGCCAGCAGGGGGACAGGGCTGGAGACCCAGTACTTC. It encodes CASRGTGLETQYF.

The V and J genes are TRBV5-1 and TRBJ2-7; tentatively, D is TRBD1 or TRBD2 (5 bases each). Germline CDR1 and CDR2: SGHRS and YFSETQ. V lost 5 bases and J lost 2, with 20 bases in between. The CDR3 is 16 amino acids. This CDR3 reads CASRMNLWQGPYEQYF. The CDR3 DNA follows: TGCGCCAGCAGAATGAACTTGTGGCAGGGACCCTACGAGCAGTACTTC.

This clone was picked up a small number of times. The V and J genes are TRBV24-1 and TRBJ2-1; the D is unclear. V was trimmed by 4 bases and J by 9 bases, leaving 15 bases between them. Germline CDR1 and CDR2: KGHDR and SFDVKD. This CDR3 is 14 amino acids long. The CDR3 nucleotides are TGTGCCACCAGTGACGGGTTTACGCTCGGTGAGCAGTTCTTC. It yields the protein CATSDGFTLGEQFF.

The chain is built from TRBV5-1 and TRBJ1-2; 7 bases match TRBD1. The trim removed 4 bases at V and 5 bases at J, leaving 14 bases unmatched. Germline CDR1 reads SGHRS; CDR2 reads YFSETQ. The length of the CDR3 is 16 residues. The CDR3 DNA reads TGCGCCAGCAGCGCGGCCGGGACAGTGGTTGGGTATGGCTACACCTTC. Its protein product is CASSAAGTVVGYGYTF. The variable domain in full, completed from reference TRBV5-1 and TRBJ1-2, reads KAGVTQTPRYLIKTRGQQVTLSCSPISGHRSVSWYQQTPGQGLQFLFEYFSETQRNKGNFPGRFSGRQFSNSRSEMNVSTLELGDSALYLCASSAAGTVVGYGYTFGSGTRLTVV.